The sequence of this T cell receptor beta chain was determined in a study of human T cells and chemical hapten exposure. Study as a whole: Sensitization employed 2% DPC on approximately 2 cm by approximately 2 cm of upper inner arm skin.

Time point denoted: patch test 2, 6 weeks after DPC sensitization. The treatment here: therapeutic diphenylcyclopropenone sensitization with weekly scalp DPC. The drawing of blood occurred before each patch test was applied. With V trimmed by 2 bases and J by 7 bases, 12 bases remained unmatched. The CDR3 is 16 residues long. In germline, CDR1 is GTSNPN, CDR2 SVGIG (reference sequence). TCRdb reprocessed the RACE reads with MiXCR, giving one entry per CDR3 protein. The table shows more than 90,000 distinct CDR3 sequences, with over 9.5% occurring only once. This clonotype was counted only a few times. What it recognizes is unknown. Study-wide findings and caveats: Compared to controls, expanded TCRs made significantly more large clusters of similar CDR3s.

Sequenced here: whole blood, sampled in connection with sensitization to the hapten diphenylcyclopropenone (DPC). The sequence came from a woman aged 40 to 50 with alopecia areata. Some clones in this sample may be carry-over from other donors' samples. The rearrangement joins TRBV30 to TRBJ2-1; 9 bases align to TRBD1. CDR3 sequence (DNA): TGTGCCTGGAGTCCCCACCTCGGACAGGGGTTTAATGAGCAGTTCTTC. Translated: CAWSPHLGQGFNEQFF.